This T cell receptor beta chain was sequenced in a study of cytomegalovirus exposure and HLA in healthy donors. Study observations and caveats: In an earlier analysis, about 87% or about 30%: the productive usage of most TCR beta V segments.

Looked up from germline, CDR1 is LNHDA and CDR2 is SQIVND (reference sequence). The CDR3 is made up of 17 amino acids. The V end lost 3 bases, the J end lost 0 bases, and 15 bases lay between the germline ends. Points on this clone: Its antigen remains unidentified.

PCR involved 60 Vbeta and 13 Jbeta primers. Repertoires were generated with immunoSEQ multiplex PCR, while TCRdb's copy carries only in-frame clones and drops some. The table has under 35,000 clones, 35% to 50% seen once. The TCR originated in a woman in her 50s in good health and CMV-seronegative. Sequencing used PBMCs. V usage is TRBV19 and J usage is TRBJ1-3, with unresolved D. The CDR3 protein is CASSIQPSTSSGNTIYF. The CDR3 DNA sequence: TGTGCCAGTAGTATCCAACCCTCGACAAGCTCTGGAAACACCATATATTTT.